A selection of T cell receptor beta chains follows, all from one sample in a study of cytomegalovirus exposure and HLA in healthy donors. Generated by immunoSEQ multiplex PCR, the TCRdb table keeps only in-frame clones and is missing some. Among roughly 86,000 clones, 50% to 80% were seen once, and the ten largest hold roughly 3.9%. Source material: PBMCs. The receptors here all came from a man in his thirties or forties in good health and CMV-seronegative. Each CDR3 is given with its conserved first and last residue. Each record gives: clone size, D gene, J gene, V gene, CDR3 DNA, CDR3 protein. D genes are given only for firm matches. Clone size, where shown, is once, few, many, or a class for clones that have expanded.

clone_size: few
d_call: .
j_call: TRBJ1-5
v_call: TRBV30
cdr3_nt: TGTGCCTGGAGTGTATTGCAGTCAAATCAGCCCCAGCATTTT
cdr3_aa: CAWSVLQSNQPQHF

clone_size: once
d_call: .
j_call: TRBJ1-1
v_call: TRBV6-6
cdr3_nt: TGTGCCAGCAGTTACTCATCCCGGTCGGGGGCTTTCTTT
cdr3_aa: CASSYSSRSGAFF

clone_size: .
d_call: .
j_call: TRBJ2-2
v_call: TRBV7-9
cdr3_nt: TGTGCCAGCAGCCCATACAGGGCAGCCGGGGAGCTGTTTTTT
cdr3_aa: CASSPYRAAGELFF

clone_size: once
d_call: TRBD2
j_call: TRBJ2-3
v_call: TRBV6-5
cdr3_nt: TGTGCCAGCAGACTAGCGGGGGGGAGAACAGATACGCAGTATTTT
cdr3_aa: CASRLAGGRTDTQYF

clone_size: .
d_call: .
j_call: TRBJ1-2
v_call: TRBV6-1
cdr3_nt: TGTGCCAGCAGTGAAGGGGCCGATAAATTCAATGGCTACACCTTC
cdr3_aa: CASSEGADKFNGYTF

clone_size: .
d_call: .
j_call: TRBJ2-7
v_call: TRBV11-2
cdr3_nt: TGTGCCAGCAGTCACGACTCATCCGAGCAGTACTTC
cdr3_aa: CASSHDSSEQYF

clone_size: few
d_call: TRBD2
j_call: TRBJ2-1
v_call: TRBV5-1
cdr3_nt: TGCGCCAGCAGCTTGGATGCGGGGGGGTACAATGAGCAGTTCTTC
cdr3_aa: CASSLDAGGYNEQFF

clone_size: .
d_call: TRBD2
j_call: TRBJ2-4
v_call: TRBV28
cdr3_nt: TGTGCCAGCAGTTTTCGGCCAGCGGGGGGCCGAAACATTCAGTACTTC
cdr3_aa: CASSFRPAGGRNIQYF

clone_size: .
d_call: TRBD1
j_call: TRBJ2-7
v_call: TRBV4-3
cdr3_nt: TGCGCCAGCAGCCCAAGTCCAGGGGGATACGAGCAGTACTTC
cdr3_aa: CASSPSPGGYEQYF

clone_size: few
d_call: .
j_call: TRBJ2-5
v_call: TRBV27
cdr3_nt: TGTGCCAGCAGTTCGATAACATCGCAAGAGACCCAGTACTTC
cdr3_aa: CASSSITSQETQYF

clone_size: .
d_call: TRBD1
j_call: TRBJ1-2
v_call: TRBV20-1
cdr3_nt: TGCAGTGCTCAGGGGGCCGATGGCTACACCTTC
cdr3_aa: CSAQGADGYTF

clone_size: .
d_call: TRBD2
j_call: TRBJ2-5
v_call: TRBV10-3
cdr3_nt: TGTGCCATCGGAGGGACAGGGGGACTAGCGGGAGTGGGAGAGACCCAGTACTTC
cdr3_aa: CAIGGTGGLAGVGETQYF

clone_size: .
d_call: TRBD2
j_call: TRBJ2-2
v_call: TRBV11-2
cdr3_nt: TGTGCCAGCAGCCCCAAGCGGTTAGCGGGGGTGCTGGTCGGGGAGCTGTTTTTT
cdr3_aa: CASSPKRLAGVLVGELFF

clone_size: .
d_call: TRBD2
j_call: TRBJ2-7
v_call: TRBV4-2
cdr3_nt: TGTGCCAGCAGCCGCCCGATACTAGCGGGGGGCCCCTACGAGCAGTACTTC
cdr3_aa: CASSRPILAGGPYEQYF

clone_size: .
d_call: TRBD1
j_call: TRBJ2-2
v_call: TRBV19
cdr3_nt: TGTGCCAGTAGTAGAAAGGACAGGGGGCGGACCGGGGAGCTGTTTTTT
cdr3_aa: CASSRKDRGRTGELFF

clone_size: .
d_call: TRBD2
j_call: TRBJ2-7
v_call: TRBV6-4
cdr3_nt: TGTGCCAGCAGTGATCTAAAAGCGGGGCAGTCCTACGAGCAGTACTTC
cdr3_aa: CASSDLKAGQSYEQYF

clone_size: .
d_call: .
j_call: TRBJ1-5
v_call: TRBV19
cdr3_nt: TGTGCCAGTAGCCCTCTAGGGGGTAGGGGGGGACTGGATATGCCCCAGCATTTT
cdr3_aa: CASSPLGGRGGLDMPQHF

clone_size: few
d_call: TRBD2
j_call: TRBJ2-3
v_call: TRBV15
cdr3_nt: TGTGCCACCAGCACCGGCCCCGGGACTAGCGGGGGCTTTAGCACAGATACGCAGTATTTT
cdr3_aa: CATSTGPGTSGGFSTDTQYF

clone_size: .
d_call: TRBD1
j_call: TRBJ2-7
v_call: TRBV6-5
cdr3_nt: TGTGCCAGCAGTGCTCGGACAGGGGGCAACGAGCAGTACTTC
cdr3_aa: CASSARTGGNEQYF

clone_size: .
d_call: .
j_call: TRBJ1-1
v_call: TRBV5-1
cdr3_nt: TGCGCCAGCAGCTTGGCCCTGACGGGGAACACTGAAGCTTTCTTT
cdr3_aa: CASSLALTGNTEAFF

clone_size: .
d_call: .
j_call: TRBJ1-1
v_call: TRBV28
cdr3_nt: TGTGCCAGCAGTTCTGGGGGGGAATTAAACACTGAAGCTTTCTTT
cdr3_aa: CASSSGGELNTEAFF

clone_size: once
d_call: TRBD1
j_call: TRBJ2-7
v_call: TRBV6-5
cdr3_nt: TGTGCCAGCAGTCCCCGGACAGGGATAATCTACGAGCAGTACTTC
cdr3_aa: CASSPRTGIIYEQYF

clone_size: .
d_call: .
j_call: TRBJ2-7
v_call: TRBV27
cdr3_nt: TGTGCCAGCAGTTTACCTACAGGGACCTACGAGCAGTACTTC
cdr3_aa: CASSLPTGTYEQYF

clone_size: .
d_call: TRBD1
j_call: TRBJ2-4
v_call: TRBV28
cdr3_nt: TGTGCCAGCACACCAAACTGGACAGGGGTTAGAAACATTCAGTACTTC
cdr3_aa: CASTPNWTGVRNIQYF

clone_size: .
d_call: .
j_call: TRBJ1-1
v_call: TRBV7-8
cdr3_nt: TGTGCCAGCAGCTTAGGACAGGTGAACACTGAAGCTTTCTTT
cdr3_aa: CASSLGQVNTEAFF

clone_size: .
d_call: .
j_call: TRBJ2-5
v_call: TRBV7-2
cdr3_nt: TGTGCCAGCAGACACGCAGTAACTAGCAGGGAGACCCAGTACTTC
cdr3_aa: CASRHAVTSRETQYF

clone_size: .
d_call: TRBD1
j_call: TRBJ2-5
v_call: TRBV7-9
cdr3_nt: TGTGCCAGCAGCCACACCTGGGACAGGCCAGAGACCCAGTACTTC
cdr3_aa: CASSHTWDRPETQYF

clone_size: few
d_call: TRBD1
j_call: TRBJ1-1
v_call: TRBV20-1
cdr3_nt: TGCAGTGCTAGTAACAGGGGGCAAACTTTCTTT
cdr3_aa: CSASNRGQTFF

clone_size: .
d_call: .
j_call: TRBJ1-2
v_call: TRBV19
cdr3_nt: TGTGCCAGTAGTGCCTACGCCACAGGGACCTTGGATCGTGGCTACACCTTC
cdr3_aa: CASSAYATGTLDRGYTF

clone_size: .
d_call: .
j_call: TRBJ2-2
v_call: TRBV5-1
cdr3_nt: TGCGCCAGCAGCTTCGGACTTTACACCGGGGAGCTGTTTTTT
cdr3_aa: CASSFGLYTGELFF

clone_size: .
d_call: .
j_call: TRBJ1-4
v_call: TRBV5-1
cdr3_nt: TGCGCCAGCAGCTTGGTCGCCGGGGGAAACAATGAAAAACTGTTTTTT
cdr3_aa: CASSLVAGGNNEKLFF

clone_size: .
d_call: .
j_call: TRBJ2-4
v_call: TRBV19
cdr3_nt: TGTGCCAGTAAACCCACAGAAGCGGTTAACATTCAGTACTTC
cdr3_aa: CASKPTEAVNIQYF

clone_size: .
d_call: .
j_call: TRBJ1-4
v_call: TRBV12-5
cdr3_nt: TGTGCTAGTGGTTTGGGATCAGGGCAGGTGGATGAAAAACTGTTTTTT
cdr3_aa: CASGLGSGQVDEKLFF

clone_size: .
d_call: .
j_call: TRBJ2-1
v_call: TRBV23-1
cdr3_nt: TGCGCCCCGCCACGAAAGCATTCCTACAATGAGCAGTTCTTC
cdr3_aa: CAPPRKHSYNEQFF

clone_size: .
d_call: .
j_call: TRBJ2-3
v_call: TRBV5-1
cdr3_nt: TGCGCCAGCAGCCTCCCTTCTAGCGAGAACACAGATACGCAGTATTTT
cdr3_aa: CASSLPSSENTDTQYF

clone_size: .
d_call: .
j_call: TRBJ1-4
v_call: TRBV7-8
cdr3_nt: TGTGCCAGCAGCTTAATGGGCCAGGGGACCGGGCGGAATGAAAAACTGTTTTTT
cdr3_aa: CASSLMGQGTGRNEKLFF

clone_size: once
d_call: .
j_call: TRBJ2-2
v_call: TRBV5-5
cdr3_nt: TGTGCCAGCAGCTTTTATGGGCAGGGCGGCACCGGGGAGCTGTTTTTT
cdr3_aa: CASSFYGQGGTGELFF

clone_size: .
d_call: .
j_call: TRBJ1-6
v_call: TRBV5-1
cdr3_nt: TGCGCCAGCAGCTTTAGGGAGGGCCACAGATCACCCCTCCACTTT
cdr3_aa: CASSFREGHRSPLHF

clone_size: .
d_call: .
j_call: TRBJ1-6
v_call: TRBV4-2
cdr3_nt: TGTGCCAGCAGCCAGGGGGACTTACCCCTCCACTTT
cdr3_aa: CASSQGDLPLHF

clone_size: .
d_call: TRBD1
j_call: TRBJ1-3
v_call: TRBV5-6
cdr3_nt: TGTGCCAGCAGCCGCACCCAGGGGGCTGCCGGAAACACCATATATTTT
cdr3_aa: CASSRTQGAAGNTIYF

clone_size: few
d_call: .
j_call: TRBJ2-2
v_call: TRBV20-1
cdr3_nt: TGCAGTGCTACTAACGGTGGGGAGCTGTTTTTT
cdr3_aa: CSATNGGELFF

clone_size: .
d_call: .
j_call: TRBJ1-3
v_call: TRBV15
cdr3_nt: TGTGCCACCAGCCCGGACATCTCCGGAAACACCATATATTTT
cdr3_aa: CATSPDISGNTIYF

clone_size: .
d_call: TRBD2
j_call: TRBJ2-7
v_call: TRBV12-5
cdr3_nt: TGTGCTAGTGGGGCCGTCGTGGGAGGGTGGTACGAGCAGTACTTC
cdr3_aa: CASGAVVGGWYEQYF

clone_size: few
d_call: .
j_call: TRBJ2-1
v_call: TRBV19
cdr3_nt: TGTGCCAGTAGCCCTGACAGCTTTCCTCTCTACAATGAGCAGTTCTTC
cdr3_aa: CASSPDSFPLYNEQFF

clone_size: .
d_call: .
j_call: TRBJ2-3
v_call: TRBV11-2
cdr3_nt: TGTGCCAGCAGCTTAGTTGGATCGGACAGCGGTGATTTCACAGATACGCAGTATTTT
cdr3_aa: CASSLVGSDSGDFTDTQYF